This T cell receptor beta chain was captured in a study of blood T cell repertoires in COVID-19. Study in general: The study drew acute and convalescent COVID-19 samples from the United States, Italy and Spain.

Comment on this clone: This sample includes further DNA sequences coding for the same CDR3.

Method: immunoSEQ multiplex PCR; TCRdb's copy keeps in-frame clones and lacks some. The table records roughly 200,000 clones, around 87% of them present only once. V was pared by 5 bases and J by 0 bases, with 1 base of the junction left unmatched. Germline V gives CDR1 LNHDA, CDR2 SQIVND (reference sequence). This CDR3 has 14 residues. This chain links TRBV19 with TRBJ2-3; 8 bases map to TRBD1. This receptor was obtained from a man between 45 and 60 years old with acute or convalescent COVID-19. Source material: peripheral blood. The CDR3 DNA reads as TGTGCCAGTAGTGACAGGGGAAGCACAGATACGCAGTATTTT. Translated, it gives CASSDRGSTDTQYF. The full variable domain, its missing parts supplied by reference TRBV19 and TRBJ2-3, is DGGITQSPKYLFRKEGQNVTLSCEQNLNHDAMYWYRQDPGQGLRLIYYSQIVNDFQKGDIAEGYSVSREKKESFPLTVTSAQKNPTAFYLCASSDRGSTDTQYFGPGTRLTVL.